This T cell receptor beta chain was profiled in a study of cytomegalovirus exposure and HLA in healthy donors. Sequencing was performed with immunoSEQ multiplex PCR; in TCRdb, only in-frame clones are kept and a portion is missing. The repertoire holds under 150,000 clones, with 85% to 90% as singletons. V gave up 6 bases and J gave up 4 bases, with 13 bases separating them. Germline assignment: CDR1 SNHLY and CDR2 FYNNEI. The CDR3 length is 13 residues. The clonotype originates from a young woman in good health and CMV-seronegative. The rearrangement uses TRBV2 and TRBJ2-7; D is possibly TRBD2 (6 bases). The sample was PBMCs. For the CDR3, the DNA is TGTGCCAGCAGGCTGGGCGGGGAGTACGAGCAGTACTTC. This codes for CASRLGGEYEQYF.